The present T cell receptor beta chain was sequenced within a study of post-analysis software for immune sequencing data. Unique molecular identifiers featured in each of the TCR beta cDNA libraries. TCRdb ran MiXCR on the PCR reads and lists one entry per CDR3 protein. The table records roughly 870,000 distinct CDR3 sequences, about 53% of them present only once. The CDR3 consists of 13 residues. With 6 bases removed from V and 6 bases from J, the gap between germline ends came to 12 bases. As concerns this clonotype: What it binds is not known.

Notes on the study in general: Controls showed lower frequencies than patients for five TRBV segments, and TRBV5-6, TRBV5-1 and TRBV20-1 were among these.

Input material: blood. The chain is built from TRBV12-3 or TRBV12-4 and TRBJ1-5; D ambiguous. The receptor was derived from a girl between 10 and 17 years old with multiple sclerosis. CDR3 residues: CASSPSWGQPQHF. The CDR3 coding sequence is TGTGCCAGCAGCCCGAGTTGGGGTCAGCCCCAGCATTTT.